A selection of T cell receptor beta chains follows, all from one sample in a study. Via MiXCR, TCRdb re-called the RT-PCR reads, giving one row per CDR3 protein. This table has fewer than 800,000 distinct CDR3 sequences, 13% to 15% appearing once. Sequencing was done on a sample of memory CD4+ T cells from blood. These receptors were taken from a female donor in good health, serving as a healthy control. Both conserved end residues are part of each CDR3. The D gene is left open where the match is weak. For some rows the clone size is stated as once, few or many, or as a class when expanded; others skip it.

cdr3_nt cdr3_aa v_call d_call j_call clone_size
TGCGCCAGCAGCTCCAACGGACCGGGCAGGCAGTCACCCCTCCACTTT CASSSNGPGRQSPLHF TRBV5-1 - TRBJ1-6 -
TGTGCCACCAGCAGAGCCTTTACAGGATACACCGGGAGGGAGCTGTTTTTT CATSRAFTGYTGRELFF TRBV15 - TRBJ2-2 -
TGTGCCAGCAGTTACTCCGGGACAGGGTCGTCACCCCTCCACTTT CASSYSGTGSSPLHF TRBV6-2/TRBV6-3 TRBD1 TRBJ1-6 many
TGCAGCGTTGGAACTGACCGGAGCACAGATACGCAGTATTTT CSVGTDRSTDTQYF TRBV29-1 - TRBJ2-3 many
TGTGCCAGCAGTGGCAATAATGAGCAGTTCTTC CASSGNNEQFF TRBV6-1 - TRBJ2-1 -
TGTGCCAGCAGAAACGGATACCCGATCTACAATGAGCAGTTCTTC CASRNGYPIYNEQFF TRBV27 - TRBJ2-1 -
TGTGCCAGCAGCTTAGCGGGAGGTGCGGATGAGCAGTTCTTC CASSLAGGADEQFF TRBV7-3 TRBD2 TRBJ2-1 many
TGCGCCAGCAGCCTCCTTTGGGACAGGGATCAGCCCCAGCATTTT CASSLLWDRDQPQHF TRBV4-1 TRBD1 TRBJ1-5 few
TGCGCCAGCAGCTCCGCTACAGGGCTGGGTGGCACTGAAGCTTTCTTT CASSSATGLGGTEAFF TRBV5-1 - TRBJ1-1 -
TGTGCCAGCAGTTTATTTCGAGCGGGAGAGGGATTTTACTTCAATGAGCAGTTCTTC CASSLFRAGEGFYFNEQFF TRBV27 TRBD2 TRBJ2-1 -
TGCGCCAGCAGCTTGGATCCAGCGGGGAACACCGGGGAGCTGTTTTTT CASSLDPAGNTGELFF TRBV5-1 - TRBJ2-2 -
TGCAGCTCGGGGGAGCGGGAAAAACTGTTTTTT CSSGEREKLFF TRBV29-1 - TRBJ1-4 many
TGTGCCAGCAGGCAACTAGCGGGAGACTACAATGAGCAGTTCTTC CASRQLAGDYNEQFF TRBV11-2 TRBD2 TRBJ2-1 few
TGTGCCAGCAGCCCCGGGACAGGGATAGCTCCAAAGGAGTTCTTC CASSPGTGIAPKEFF TRBV7-2 TRBD1 TRBJ2-1 -
TGTGCCAGCAGCACTCGGACAGGGGCGAGGGAGACCCAGTACTTC CASSTRTGARETQYF TRBV14 TRBD1 TRBJ2-5 -
TGTGCCAGCAGCCAAGGGGGGGCCACCTACAATGAGCAGTTCTTC CASSQGGATYNEQFF TRBV7-3 - TRBJ2-1 few
TGTGCCAGCAGTAAGGCTAGCGGTTCCAATGAGCAGTTCTTC CASSKASGSNEQFF TRBV6-1 TRBD2 TRBJ2-1 many
TGTGCCAGCACCTACCAACCTCCAGGGACTACTGAAGCTTTCTTT CASTYQPPGTTEAFF TRBV7-2 - TRBJ1-1 -
TGTGCCAGCAGTTACGATCGGACACCCTTATCTAACACTGAAGCTTTCTTT CASSYDRTPLSNTEAFF TRBV6-5 - TRBJ1-1 many
TGTGCCAGCTCACCACTCGGACAGAACACCGGGGAGCTGTTTTTT CASSPLGQNTGELFF TRBV18 - TRBJ2-2 -
TGTGCCACCAGTGACACACTAGCGGGGGGGCTACAGACCCAGTACTTC CATSDTLAGGLQTQYF TRBV24-1 TRBD2 TRBJ2-5 few
TGTGCCAGCAGCCATACCACGGGGGGCACGACTGGAAACACCATATATTTT CASSHTTGGTTGNTIYF TRBV3-1 - TRBJ1-3 -
TGTGCCAGCTCACCAGAACAGGCGTCCTCTGGAAACACCATATATTTT CASSPEQASSGNTIYF TRBV18 - TRBJ1-3 few
TGCGCCAGCAGCCATGGGATAGCGGGATCTACTAACAATGAGCAGTTCTTC CASSHGIAGSTNNEQFF TRBV4-1 TRBD2 TRBJ2-1 many
TGCGCCAGCAGCTTTATTGAGGGCACTGAAGCTTTCTTT CASSFIEGTEAFF TRBV5-1 - TRBJ1-1 few
TGCAGCGTGAACAGGGGCTTTAACACTGAAGCTTTCTTT CSVNRGFNTEAFF TRBV29-1 TRBD1 TRBJ1-1 -
TGTGCCAGCAGCCTCGGGACTAGCGGAGTTGGCAACACAGATACGCAGTATTTT CASSLGTSGVGNTDTQYF TRBV7-2 TRBD2 TRBJ2-3 -